This T cell receptor beta chain comes out of a study of PD-L1 blockade in urothelial cancer. For the study at large: Male patients with bladder-origin urothelial cancer numbered about nine tenths of the roughly 29. Among blood samples, the median T cell count was around 140,000.

Time point: pretreatment peripheral blood. Unmatched junction bases numbered 8, after V lost 5 bases and J lost 5 bases. The CDR3 covers 14 residues. Germline lookup yields CDR1 LNHNV and CDR2 YYDKDF (reference sequence). Clones were read by immunoSEQ multiplex PCR, and TCRdb kept only the in-frame ones, dropping some. The repertoire holds 48,000 or so clones, 70% to 90% seen once, with under 15% in the top ten. The sample was PBMCs, taken around atezolizumab (anti-PD-L1) treatment. This sequence originates from a woman aged 55-70 years with urothelial cancer. The chain carries TRBV15 and TRBJ2-5, with 7 bases that match TRBD2. The CDR3 nucleotides are TGTGCCACCAGCCCGTCGGGAGGATCGGAGACCCAGTACTTC. This gives the protein CATSPSGGSETQYF.